A selection of T cell receptor beta chains follows, all from one sample in a study of blood T cell repertoires in COVID-19. TCRdb keeps only in-frame clones here, not all; method: immunoSEQ multiplex PCR. The top ten hold 15% to 20% of the sample, which has under 200,000 clones, approximately 86% seen once. Sequencing used PBMCs or T cells enriched from blood (not recorded which). The receptors originated from a man in his sixties who had recovered from COVID-19. Both conserved end residues are part of each CDR3. The D gene is left open where the match is weak. Expanded clones are given a class, and other clones once, few, many or no size at all.

J gene: TRBJ2-1; V gene: TRBV19; D gene: TRBD2; clone size: -; CDR3 protein: CASSIFLAGSSNEQFF; CDR3 DNA: TGTGCCAGTAGTATATTCCTAGCGGGAAGTAGCAATGAGCAGTTCTTC
J gene: TRBJ2-3; V gene: TRBV7-2; D gene: TRBD2; clone size: few; CDR3 protein: CASSSTSVSTDTQYF; CDR3 DNA: TGTGCCAGCAGCAGTACTAGCGTCAGCACAGATACGCAGTATTTT
J gene: TRBJ1-2; V gene: TRBV6-5; D gene: -; clone size: -; CDR3 protein: CASRGGYGYTF; CDR3 DNA: TGTGCCAGCAGAGGGGGCTATGGCTACACCTTC
J gene: TRBJ2-3; V gene: TRBV5-1; D gene: TRBD2; clone size: -; CDR3 protein: CASSSSPGGGTDTQYF; CDR3 DNA: TGCGCCAGCAGCTCATCCCCGGGGGGGGGCACAGATACGCAGTATTTT
J gene: TRBJ1-6; V gene: TRBV2; D gene: TRBD1; clone size: once; CDR3 protein: CASTDRELQFPLHF; CDR3 DNA: TGTGCCAGCACCGACAGGGAATTGCAGTTCCCCCTCCACTTT
J gene: TRBJ1-5; V gene: TRBV30; D gene: TRBD1; clone size: few; CDR3 protein: CAWDQGAGQPQHF; CDR3 DNA: TGTGCCTGGGATCAGGGGGCAGGACAGCCCCAGCATTTT
J gene: TRBJ2-2; V gene: TRBV27; D gene: TRBD2; clone size: -; CDR3 protein: CASSKREGNTGELFF; CDR3 DNA: TGTGCCAGCTCCAAGAGGGAGGGGAACACCGGGGAGCTGTTTTTT
J gene: TRBJ2-7; V gene: TRBV5-1; D gene: TRBD1; clone size: once; CDR3 protein: CASSSDRRTSYEQYF; CDR3 DNA: TGCGCCAGCAGCTCGGACAGGCGAACCTCCTACGAGCAGTACTTC
J gene: TRBJ2-7; V gene: TRBV5-4; D gene: TRBD2; clone size: -; CDR3 protein: CASSTPSGTGYEQYF; CDR3 DNA: TGTGCCAGCAGCACCCCTAGCGGTACTGGCTACGAGCAGTACTTC
J gene: TRBJ1-5; V gene: TRBV2; D gene: -; clone size: -; CDR3 protein: CASSETLGGSNQPQHF; CDR3 DNA: TGTGCCAGCAGTGAAACTTTAGGAGGTAGCAATCAGCCCCAGCATTTT
J gene: TRBJ2-6; V gene: TRBV13; D gene: TRBD1; clone size: -; CDR3 protein: CATRDRAEHNSGANVLTF; CDR3 DNA: TGTGCCACCCGGGACAGGGCCGAACATAACTCTGGGGCCAACGTCCTGACTTTC
J gene: TRBJ1-2; V gene: TRBV5-6; D gene: TRBD1; clone size: -; CDR3 protein: CASSLGAAGGNLLYGYTF; CDR3 DNA: TGTGCCAGCAGCTTGGGTGCGGCAGGGGGTAATCTCCTCTATGGCTACACCTTC
J gene: TRBJ1-1; V gene: TRBV12-3/TRBV12-4; D gene: -; clone size: once; CDR3 protein: CASSPQGNTEAFF; CDR3 DNA: TGTGCCAGCAGCCCACAGGGGAACACTGAAGCTTTCTTT
J gene: TRBJ1-3; V gene: TRBV6-4; D gene: -; clone size: -; CDR3 protein: CASRAPEGHSSGNTIYF; CDR3 DNA: TGTGCCAGCCGGGCCCCCGAGGGACACTCCTCTGGAAACACCATATATTTT
J gene: TRBJ2-7; V gene: TRBV19; D gene: -; clone size: -; CDR3 protein: CASSVTGTPNPEQYF; CDR3 DNA: TGTGCCAGTAGTGTTACCGGGACACCCAATCCCGAGCAGTACTTC
J gene: TRBJ2-1; V gene: TRBV19; D gene: TRBD2; clone size: -; CDR3 protein: CASRDYSYNEQFF; CDR3 DNA: TGTGCCAGTCGGGACTACTCGTACAATGAGCAGTTCTTC
J gene: TRBJ2-3; V gene: TRBV27; D gene: -; clone size: -; CDR3 protein: CASSLAGVVPDTQYF; CDR3 DNA: TGTGCCAGCAGTTTAGCAGGGGTGGTCCCAGATACGCAGTATTTT
J gene: TRBJ2-5; V gene: TRBV11-2; D gene: TRBD2; clone size: -; CDR3 protein: CASSRAGGQETQYF; CDR3 DNA: TGTGCCAGCAGCCGAGCGGGAGGGCAAGAGACCCAGTACTTC
J gene: TRBJ2-1; V gene: TRBV5-1; D gene: TRBD2; clone size: -; CDR3 protein: CASSAAGGTGNEQFF; CDR3 DNA: TGCGCCAGCAGCGCGGCGGGGGGTACCGGGAATGAGCAGTTCTTC
J gene: TRBJ2-1; V gene: TRBV25-1; D gene: TRBD2; clone size: few; CDR3 protein: CASSEYGGWTSGSNEQFF; CDR3 DNA: TGTGCCAGCAGTGAATATGGGGGGTGGACTAGCGGGAGCAATGAGCAGTTCTTC
J gene: TRBJ2-7; V gene: TRBV5-1; D gene: TRBD2; clone size: -; CDR3 protein: CASSTRLAGAYEQYF; CDR3 DNA: TGCGCCAGCAGCACTAGACTAGCGGGGGCCTACGAGCAGTACTTC
J gene: TRBJ2-2; V gene: TRBV28; D gene: TRBD1; clone size: -; CDR3 protein: CASSLSGQGTHGELFF; CDR3 DNA: TGTGCCAGCAGTTTATCGGGACAGGGGACTCACGGGGAGCTGTTTTTT
J gene: TRBJ2-1; V gene: TRBV5-1; D gene: -; clone size: -; CDR3 protein: CASSLGSTMSSYNEQFF; CDR3 DNA: TGCGCCAGCAGCTTGGGCTCTACTATGAGCTCCTACAATGAGCAGTTCTTC
J gene: TRBJ2-6; V gene: TRBV28; D gene: -; clone size: -; CDR3 protein: CASSFGRGIFGGANVLTF; CDR3 DNA: TGTGCCAGCAGTTTTGGCAGGGGTATCTTCGGCGGGGCCAACGTCCTGACTTTC
J gene: TRBJ1-3; V gene: TRBV7-3; D gene: TRBD1; clone size: -; CDR3 protein: CASSFDRGRQGNTIYF; CDR3 DNA: TGTGCCAGCAGCTTTGACAGGGGCCGGCAGGGAAACACCATATATTTT
J gene: TRBJ2-4; V gene: TRBV15; D gene: TRBD2; clone size: -; CDR3 protein: CATSRDAGLAGVIQYF; CDR3 DNA: TGTGCCACCAGCAGAGATGCGGGGCTAGCGGGAGTCATTCAGTACTTC
J gene: TRBJ1-6; V gene: TRBV27; D gene: -; clone size: -; CDR3 protein: CASGYRGDSPLHF; CDR3 DNA: TGTGCCAGCGGATATCGGGGAGATTCACCCCTCCACTTT
J gene: TRBJ2-7; V gene: TRBV29-1; D gene: TRBD2; clone size: few; CDR3 protein: CSVALPGRGTYEQYF; CDR3 DNA: TGCAGCGTTGCGCTTCCAGGGCGGGGGACCTACGAGCAGTACTTC
J gene: TRBJ1-6; V gene: TRBV27; D gene: -; clone size: few; CDR3 protein: CASSFRGGNSPLHF; CDR3 DNA: TGTGCCAGCAGTTTTAGGGGGGGAAATTCACCCCTCCACTTT
J gene: TRBJ1-2; V gene: TRBV7-8; D gene: -; clone size: -; CDR3 protein: CASSLRHNTNYGYTF; CDR3 DNA: TGTGCCAGCAGCTTAAGACACAATACTAACTATGGCTACACCTTC
J gene: TRBJ2-2; V gene: TRBV7-8; D gene: TRBD2; clone size: -; CDR3 protein: CASSLASSGRNTGELFF; CDR3 DNA: TGTGCCAGCAGCTTAGCCTCTAGCGGGAGGAACACCGGGGAGCTGTTTTTT
J gene: TRBJ1-2; V gene: TRBV7-8; D gene: -; clone size: -; CDR3 protein: CASSLVRSGDGYTF; CDR3 DNA: TGTGCCAGCAGCTTAGTGAGGTCCGGGGATGGCTACACCTTC
J gene: TRBJ1-4; V gene: TRBV6-5; D gene: -; clone size: -; CDR3 protein: CASRTGTRGEKLFF; CDR3 DNA: TGTGCCAGCAGAACCGGGACACGGGGTGAAAAACTGTTTTTT
J gene: TRBJ2-3; V gene: TRBV18; D gene: TRBD2; clone size: -; CDR3 protein: CASSPRGERTDTQYF; CDR3 DNA: TGTGCCAGCTCACCGCGGGGGGAGAGGACAGATACGCAGTATTTT
J gene: TRBJ2-2; V gene: TRBV2; D gene: -; clone size: -; CDR3 protein: CASTPRHTNTGELFF; CDR3 DNA: TGTGCCAGCACCCCAAGACATACCAACACCGGGGAGCTGTTTTTT
J gene: TRBJ2-5; V gene: TRBV14; D gene: TRBD2; clone size: -; CDR3 protein: CASSQETGGKETQYF; CDR3 DNA: TGTGCCAGCAGCCAAGAGACGGGGGGTAAAGAGACCCAGTACTTC
J gene: TRBJ1-1; V gene: TRBV2; D gene: TRBD1; clone size: -; CDR3 protein: CASARDRGDEAFF; CDR3 DNA: TGTGCCAGCGCCCGGGACAGGGGTGATGAAGCTTTCTTT
J gene: TRBJ1-2; V gene: TRBV28; D gene: TRBD1; clone size: -; CDR3 protein: CASSLGTAFNNYGYTF; CDR3 DNA: TGTGCCAGCAGTTTAGGGACAGCTTTTAATAACTATGGCTACACCTTC
J gene: TRBJ2-7; V gene: TRBV24-1; D gene: TRBD1; clone size: -; CDR3 protein: CATSDPGTGGSYEQYF; CDR3 DNA: TGTGCCACCAGTGACCCTGGGACAGGGGGCTCCTACGAGCAGTACTTC
J gene: TRBJ2-3; V gene: TRBV3-1/TRBV3-2; D gene: -; clone size: -; CDR3 protein: CASRSGTTDTQYF; CDR3 DNA: TGTGCCAGCAGGTCCGGGACAACAGATACGCAGTATTTT
J gene: TRBJ2-5; V gene: TRBV4-1; D gene: TRBD2; clone size: -; CDR3 protein: CASSPSPTSGGSQETQYF; CDR3 DNA: TGCGCCAGCAGCCCCTCCCCCACTAGCGGGGGCTCGCAAGAGACCCAGTACTTC
J gene: TRBJ2-4; V gene: TRBV28; D gene: -; clone size: -; CDR3 protein: CASSAPQGRGNIQYF; CDR3 DNA: TGTGCCAGCAGTGCCCCACAGGGTCGAGGCAACATTCAGTACTTC
J gene: TRBJ2-5; V gene: TRBV7-2; D gene: TRBD2; clone size: -; CDR3 protein: CASSSAGGVETQYF; CDR3 DNA: TGTGCCAGCAGCTCCGCTGGGGGGGTAGAAACCCAGTACTTC
J gene: TRBJ1-2; V gene: TRBV24-1; D gene: -; clone size: -; CDR3 protein: CATSGSYGYTF; CDR3 DNA: TGTGCCACCAGTGGCAGCTATGGCTACACCTTC
J gene: TRBJ1-4; V gene: TRBV11-2; D gene: -; clone size: -; CDR3 protein: CASSLDSRPALKLFF; CDR3 DNA: TGTGCCAGCAGCTTAGATTCACGTCCCGCGCTAAAACTGTTTTTT
J gene: TRBJ2-7; V gene: TRBV6-1; D gene: TRBD2; clone size: -; CDR3 protein: CASSERMGLLAGGSYEQYF; CDR3 DNA: TGTGCCAGCAGTGAAAGGATGGGACTACTAGCGGGAGGTTCCTACGAGCAGTACTTC
J gene: TRBJ1-1; V gene: TRBV5-8; D gene: -; clone size: -; CDR3 protein: CASSSIYSTNTEAFF; CDR3 DNA: TGTGCCAGCAGCTCAATATACAGCACGAACACTGAAGCTTTCTTT
J gene: TRBJ2-2; V gene: TRBV6-5; D gene: TRBD2; clone size: -; CDR3 protein: CASSRTSEGTGELFF; CDR3 DNA: TGTGCCAGCAGCAGGACTAGCGAGGGCACCGGGGAGCTGTTTTTT